The rows below give T cell receptor beta chains drawn from one sample of a study of cytomegalovirus exposure and HLA in healthy donors. Here immunoSEQ multiplex PCR was the method, and the copy in TCRdb shows in-frame clones only, minus some. The sample contains 150,000 to 200,000 clones, around 80% of which appear only once. Sequencing was carried out using PBMCs. Receptors originate from a man aged 30 to 45 in good health and CMV-seronegative. The CDR3 runs from the conserved cysteine through the conserved F or W.

j_call	v_call	cdr3_aa
TRBJ1-5	TRBV28	CASSPPRPGGNQPQHF
TRBJ2-7	TRBV29-1	CSVEIWGQAPSYEQYF
TRBJ1-2	TRBV7-3	CASSLSGGDYGYTF
TRBJ1-3	TRBV4-1	CASSQDQGGLAGNTIYF
TRBJ1-1	TRBV19	CASRVEGNTEAFF
TRBJ1-4	TRBV19	CASDDGATNEKLFF
TRBJ2-1	TRBV6-4	CASSDTDSSYNEQFF
TRBJ2-3	TRBV28	CASSRQGPDTQYF
TRBJ1-5	TRBV4-1	CASSQEGGLGNQPQHF
TRBJ1-2	TRBV4-2	CASSQDLQGRPNTF
TRBJ2-1	TRBV7-9	CASLRKQLGRDEQFF
TRBJ2-7	TRBV5-5	CASSTGPGQPYEQYF
TRBJ2-6	TRBV28	CASNTGSRHLSGANVLTF
TRBJ1-1	TRBV11-2	CASSPSGTGDTEAFF
TRBJ2-4	TRBV6-1	CASSGQGAKNIQYF
TRBJ2-1	TRBV5-6	CASSLRGLAMNEQFF
TRBJ2-3	TRBV7-9	CASSLYEGATDTQYF
TRBJ2-1	TRBV7-3	CASSPQGAEQFF
TRBJ2-7	TRBV5-1	CASSLGASGNSYEQYF
TRBJ2-3	TRBV4-1	CASSQDGAGGYTDTQYF
TRBJ2-2	TRBV7-7	CASSLNIAGGPGTGELFF
TRBJ2-1	TRBV11-2	CASTPSGGYNEQFF
TRBJ2-6	TRBV5-1	CASSLVGSGGANVLTF
TRBJ2-7	TRBV5-1	CASSFGGSGYEQYF
TRBJ1-1	TRBV6-5	CASMESFRTEAFF
TRBJ2-7	TRBV6-5	CATEVGSYEQYF
TRBJ2-7	TRBV19	CASTTTGGFDEQYF
TRBJ2-3	TRBV14	CAGSHLGQLADTQYF
TRBJ1-3	TRBV6-1	CASSETGRRAGNTIYF
TRBJ2-7	TRBV28	CASSLILTMTKAERSYEQYF
TRBJ2-3	TRBV5-4	CASKTSGRDADTQYF
TRBJ2-1	TRBV27	CASSPGTSGRNEQFF
TRBJ2-7	TRBV27	CASSPRQGASSEQYF
TRBJ1-6	TRBV19	CASSIVGTGVSNSPLHF
TRBJ1-3	TRBV10-2	CASQGTGGSGNTIYF
TRBJ2-7	TRBV29-1	CSINRGHEQYF
TRBJ1-5	TRBV4-1	CASSPRTSNQPQHF
TRBJ1-1	TRBV4-1	CASSQEYRDTNTEAFF
TRBJ2-1	TRBV5-4	CASSYTGVGNEQFF
TRBJ2-5	TRBV6-1	CASTGNLVGETQYF
TRBJ1-1	TRBV6-1	CASTGQLNTEAFF
TRBJ2-3	TRBV28	CASSPSGNTDTQYF
TRBJ2-7	TRBV7-8	CASSLDGGRGGEQYF
TRBJ2-2	TRBV7-7	CASSLSIAGGPNTGELFF
TRBJ2-7	TRBV5-6	CASSFDWTGLEQYF
TRBJ2-1	TRBV11-2	CASSLDWTGNNEQFF
TRBJ2-7	TRBV5-1	CASSLAPSGERAYEQYF
TRBJ1-5	TRBV28	CASSWRRRGQNQPQHF
TRBJ2-4	TRBV7-9	CASSLVTGQGGFIQYF
TRBJ2-7	TRBV6-5	CASSYSFFGGHYEQYF